Presented here are 14 T cell receptor beta chains from one specimen sequenced in a study of cytomegalovirus exposure and HLA in healthy donors. Primers: 60 Vbeta forward and 13 Jbeta reverse. The table came from immunoSEQ multiplex PCR; TCRdb's copy has only in-frame clones and leaves some out. The sample carries about 160,000 clones, roughly 79% recorded once. The sequenced sample consisted of PBMCs. These receptor sequences come from a man younger than 30 in good health and CMV-seropositive.

The chain combines TRBV6-5 with TRBJ2-7; 7 nucleotides align to TRBD1. The germline V gene has CDR1 MNHEY and CDR2 SVGAGI. V trimming: 5 bases; J trimming: 6 bases; junction bases outside the gene matches: 13. This CDR3 is 15 amino acids long. CDR3 DNA sequence: TGTGCCAGCAGTCCCTCAACAGGGGTTTGGGGCGAGCAGTACTTC. This sequence encodes CASSPSTGVWGEQYF.

The chain carries TRBV29-1 and TRBJ2-7, with 7 bases aligning to TRBD2. Per the germline V gene, CDR1 is SQVTM and CDR2 is ANQGSEA. The CDR3 is 15 residues long. V lost 0 bases and J lost 2; bases outside the gene matches: 7. The CDR3 coding sequence is TGCAGCGTTGAAGAGGGCCGGGACTATGCCTACGAGCAGTACTTC. Amino acid sequence: CSVEEGRDYAYEQYF.

The V and J genes are TRBV7-2 and TRBJ1-3; D remains unclear. Looked up from germline, CDR1 is SGHTA and CDR2 is FQGNSA. The CDR3 extends over 12 amino acids. Trimming pared 3 bases from V and 4 bases from J, leaving 4 bases between. This CDR3 reads CASSFTGNTIYF. In DNA form, the CDR3 reads TGTGCCAGCAGCTTTACAGGAAACACCATATATTTT. The full variable domain, with the rest looked up from reference TRBV7-2 and TRBJ1-3, is GAGVSQSPSNKVTEKGKDVELRCDPISGHTALYWYRQSLGQGLEFLIYFQGNSAPDKSGLPSDRFSAERTGGSVSTLTIQRTQQEDSAVYLCASSFTGNTIYFGEGSWLTVV.

The chain combines TRBV13 with TRBJ1-1; possible D gene TRBD1, 5 bases. In germline, CDR1 is PRHDT, CDR2 FYEKMQ (reference sequence). V lost 2 bases and J 8 bases, leaving 9 bases between the germline ends. This CDR3 has 12 residues. The CDR3 nucleotides are TGTGCCAGCAGCTTACGCGGGACCGAAGCTTTCTTT. Protein product: CASSLRGTEAFF.

The V call is TRBV11-2, the J call TRBJ2-1, with D perhaps matching TRBD2 (7 bases). This CDR3 region has 17 residues. Trimming removed 5 bases from V and 2 bases from J, with 19 bases in between. Germline V CDR1 and CDR2: SGHAT, FQNNGV. The CDR3 reads CASSASGGAGTYNEQFF. The CDR3 coding sequence is TGTGCCAGCAGCGCTAGTGGGGGGGCCGGAACCTACAATGAGCAGTTCTTC.

The gene calls are TRBV19 and TRBJ1-5; TRBD1 aligns across 7 bases. J gave up 6 bases and V 5 bases, and 7 bases lay outside the gene matches. The CDR3 runs 14 residues. Per the germline V gene, CDR1 is LNHDA and CDR2 is SQIVND (reference sequence). This CDR3 is CASSVTGKGQPQHF. The CDR3 coding sequence is TGTGCCAGTAGTGTGACAGGGAAGGGTCAGCCCCAGCATTTT.

Only a few counts were recorded for this clone. This chain joins TRBV10-3 and TRBJ2-7, with no clear D. CDR3 size: 12 residues. The germline V and J ends were trimmed by 0 bases and 4 bases, with 4 bases remaining between them. Germline CDR1 is ENHRY and CDR2 is SYGVKD. The CDR3 loop reads CAISESLYEQYF. The CDR3 nucleotides are TGTGCCATCAGTGAGTCTCTGTACGAGCAGTACTTC.

The V and J genes are TRBV6-1 and TRBJ1-1, with TRBD1 as a possible D gene (6 bases). V lost 7 bases and J lost 3, with 12 bases in between. CDR1 is MNHNS and CDR2 is SASEGT in the germline V gene. The CDR3 runs to 13 residues. The CDR3 nucleotides are TGTGCCAGCACGGAGGACAGCTACACTGAAGCTTTCTTT. Translating it yields CASTEDSYTEAFF.

The chain is built from TRBV28 and TRBJ2-4, with D tentatively TRBD1 (6 bases). V was clipped by 4 bases and J by 3 bases, with 10 bases between them. Looked up from germline, CDR1 is MDHEN and CDR2 is SYDVKM. The CDR3 is 14 residues long. CDR3 bases: TGTGCCAGCAGTTATACAGGGTTCAAAAACATTCAGTACTTC. Encoded protein: CASSYTGFKNIQYF.

The chain links TRBV18 to TRBJ1-2, with 9 bases that match TRBD1. The V and J ends lost 3 bases and 2 bases, in that order; junction bases with no gene match: 4. This CDR3 is 15 amino acids long. Germline CDR1 KGHSH, CDR2 LQKENI. This CDR3 is CASSPGQGQNYGYTF. CDR3 coding DNA: TGTGCCAGCTCACCCGGACAGGGGCAAAACTATGGCTACACCTTC. Using reference TRBV18 and TRBJ1-2 for the parts outside the CDR3, the full variable domain is NAGVMQNPRHLVRRRGQEARLRCSPMKGHSHVYWYRQLPEEGLKFMVYLQKENIIDESGMPKERFSAEFPKEGPSILRIQQVVRGDSAAYFCASSPGQGQNYGYTFGSGTRLTVV.

Regarding this clone: Other nucleotide sequences from this sample produce the same CDR3. This sequence joins TRBV5-6 and TRBJ2-1; D is ambiguous. The CDR3 totals 11 residues. CDR1 is SGHDT, CDR2 YYEEEE, per germline. Trimming pared 2 bases from V and 7 bases from J, leaving 4 bases between. CDR3 sequence reads: CASSLINEQFF. CDR3 in DNA: TGTGCCAGCAGCTTAATAAATGAGCAGTTCTTC.

This chain uses TRBV11-2 with TRBJ1-5, with 7 bases lining up with TRBD1. CDR1 and CDR2 (germline): SGHAT, FQNNGV. The trim removed 3 bases at V and 1 base at J, leaving 15 bases unmatched. This CDR3 contains 19 residues. The CDR3 reads CASSLVSTGEGVSNQPQHF. CDR3 DNA sequence: TGTGCCAGCAGCTTGGTTTCCACAGGGGAAGGGGTCAGCAATCAGCCCCAGCATTTT.

The rearrangement links TRBV28 to TRBJ1-5; no clear D. The CDR3 covers 14 residues. V lost 5 bases to trimming and J lost 7 bases, with 15 bases between them. Germline assignment: CDR1 MDHEN and CDR2 SYDVKM. The DNA for the CDR3 is TGTGCCAGCAGTCCAAGAGGTCCGTTGCAGCCCCAGCATTTT. As protein: CASSPRGPLQPQHF. The full variable domain, its missing parts supplied by reference TRBV28 and TRBJ1-5, is DVKVTQSSRYLVKRTGEKVFLECVQDMDHENMFWYRQDPGLGLRLIYFSYDVKMKEKGDIPEGYSVSREKKERFSLILESASTNQTSMYLCASSPRGPLQPQHFGDGTRLSIL.

This clone was picked up a small number of times. This sample also contains other DNA sequences that code for the same CDR3. V and J are TRBV15 and TRBJ2-1; tentatively, D is TRBD2 (5 bases). Looked up from germline, CDR1 is LNHNV and CDR2 is YYDKDF (reference sequence). Trimming took 0 bases from V and 12 from J, leaving 18 bases between them. CDR3 length: 15 amino acids. The CDR3 DNA reads TGTGCCACCAGCAGAGATCGGGGAACAGACTCAGGGCAGTTCTTC. This codes for CATSRDRGTDSGQFF. Combining the CDR3 with reference TRBV15 and TRBJ2-1 gives the whole variable domain DAMVIQNPRYQVTQFGKPVTLSCSQTLNHNVMYWYQQKSSQAPKLLFHYYDKDFNNEADTPDNFQSRRPNTSFCFLDIRSPGLGDTAMYLCATSRDRGTDSGQFFGPGTRLTVL.